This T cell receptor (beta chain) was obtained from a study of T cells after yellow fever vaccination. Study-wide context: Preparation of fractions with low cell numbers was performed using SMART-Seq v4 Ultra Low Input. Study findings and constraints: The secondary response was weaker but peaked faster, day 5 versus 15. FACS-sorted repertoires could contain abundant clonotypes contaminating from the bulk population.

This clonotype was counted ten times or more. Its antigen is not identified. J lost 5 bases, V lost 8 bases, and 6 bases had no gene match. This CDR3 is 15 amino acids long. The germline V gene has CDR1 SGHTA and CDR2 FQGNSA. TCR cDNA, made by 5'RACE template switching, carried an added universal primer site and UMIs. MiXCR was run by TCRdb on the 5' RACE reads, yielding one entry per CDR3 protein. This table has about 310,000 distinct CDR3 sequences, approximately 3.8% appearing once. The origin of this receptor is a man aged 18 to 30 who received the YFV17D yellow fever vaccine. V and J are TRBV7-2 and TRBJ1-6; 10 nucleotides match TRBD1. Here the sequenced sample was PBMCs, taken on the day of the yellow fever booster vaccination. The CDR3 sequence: CASRRDRGNNSPLHF. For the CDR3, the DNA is TGTGCCAGCCGCCGGGACAGGGGAAATAATTCACCCCTCCACTTT.